The source of this T cell receptor beta chain is a study of response to subunit inactivated influenza vaccine. About this clonotype: Its antigen is undetermined.

Findings and caveats of the study: Each seasonal influenza vaccination, the authors suggested, recruits few new T cells.

TCRdb fed the RT-PCR reads into MiXCR, producing one record per CDR3 protein. The repertoire includes just under 550,000 distinct CDR3 sequences, roughly a quarter of them detected once, and around 2.8% sits in the top ten. The CDR3 length is 14 residues. V was clipped by 5 bases and J by 5 bases, with 16 bases between them. Germline assignment: CDR1 LGHDT and CDR2 YNNKEL (reference sequence). These data also featured in a second study, about T cells expressing NK-cell markers. In that study: A 5'RACE template switching approach incorporating UMIs was used to make TCR beta cDNA. Top CD8+ clonotypes included the dominant CD3+CD56+NKG2C+ clonotypes in 5 to 7 donors. The leading position in the CD3+CD56-NKG2C+ fraction of four donors also went to these clonotypes. What remained unclear was the HCMV specificity of expanded NKG2C+ T cell clones.

This chain connects TRBV3-1 to TRBJ2-7, with TRBD1 as a possible D gene (6 bases). The TCR originated in a middle-aged man who received an inactivated influenza vaccine. Here the sequenced sample was CD4+ T cells sorted from PBMCs, taken 11 to 12 days after vaccination. CDR3: CASSATPGTHEQYF. For the CDR3, the DNA is TGTGCCAGCAGCGCAACCCCCGGGACACACGAGCAGTACTTC.